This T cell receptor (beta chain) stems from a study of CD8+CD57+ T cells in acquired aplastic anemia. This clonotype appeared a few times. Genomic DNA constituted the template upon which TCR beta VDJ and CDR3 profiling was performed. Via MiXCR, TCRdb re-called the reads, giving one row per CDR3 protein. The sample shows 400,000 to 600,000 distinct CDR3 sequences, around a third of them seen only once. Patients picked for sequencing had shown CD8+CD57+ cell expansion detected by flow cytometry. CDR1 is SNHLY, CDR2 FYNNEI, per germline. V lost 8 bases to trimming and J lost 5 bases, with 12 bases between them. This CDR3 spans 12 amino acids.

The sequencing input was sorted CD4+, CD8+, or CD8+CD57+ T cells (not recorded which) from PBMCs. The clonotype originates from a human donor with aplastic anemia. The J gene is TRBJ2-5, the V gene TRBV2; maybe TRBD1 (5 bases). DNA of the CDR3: TGTGCCAGCGGCAGGGAAGAGGAGACCCAGTACTTC. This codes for CASGREEETQYF.